The next 7 T cell receptor beta chains were all read from a single sample in a study of shared clonotypes between healthy human individuals. Assay: immunoSEQ multiplex PCR; the TCRdb copy retains only in-frame clones and omits some. The sample comprises approximately 980,000 clones, approximately 80% of which are singletons, and about 1.5% rests with the top ten. The source material was memory CD4+ T cells sorted from blood. Subset noted: CD45RA-negative fraction. All receptors come from a man aged 18 to 30 in good health.

The CDR3 nucleotides read TGTGCCAGCAGCGTAGCCCCTCTGACTGAGCAGTTCTTC. Amino acids: CASSVAPLTEQFF. The chain couples TRBV9 to TRBJ2-1; D is undetermined. The CDR3 extends over 13 amino acids. Germline CDR1 is SGDLS and CDR2 is YYNGEE. The ends were cut back, 0 bases at V and 9 bases at J, with 10 bases in the middle.

This chain's CDR3 is CASSSVVGSSYNEQFF. The DNA for the CDR3 is TGTGCCAGCAGCTCCGTTGTCGGAAGCTCCTACAATGAGCAGTTCTTC. The chain joins TRBV11-2 to TRBJ2-1; no clear D gene. The length of the CDR3 is 16 residues. V was shortened by 4 bases and J by 0 bases, with 13 bases between the two germline ends. Germline V gene lookup returns CDR1 SGHAT and CDR2 FQNNGV.

This chain connects TRBV5-1 to TRBJ1-4; D possibly corresponds to TRBD1 (6 bases). The CDR3 extends over 15 amino acids. The V end lost 6 bases, the J end lost 4 bases, and 16 bases lay between the germline ends. Per germline, CDR1 SGHRS and CDR2 YFSETQ. CDR3 sequence reads: CASKGQGRHNEKLFF. The CDR3 region has the DNA TGCGCCAGCAAGGGGCAGGGGCGACATAATGAAAAACTGTTTTTT.

The chain joins TRBV19 to TRBJ2-7, with 9 nucleotides matching TRBD2. The CDR3 runs to 15 residues. Trimming cost V 3 bases and J 3 bases; bases outside gene matches: 6. Germline V gene lookup returns CDR1 LNHDA and CDR2 SQIVND (reference sequence). The CDR3 loop reads CASSIPGLAIYEQYF. In DNA form, the CDR3 reads TGTGCCAGTAGTATCCCGGGACTAGCTATCTACGAGCAGTACTTC.

The CDR3 nucleotides are TGCGCCAGCACCCCGGGGGAGGTCTATGGCTACACCTTC. Translation: CASTPGEVYGYTF. This chain connects TRBV5-1 to TRBJ1-2, with a possible D match to TRBD1 (5 bases). From germline, CDR1 is SGHRS and CDR2 YFSETQ. This CDR3 has 13 amino acids. V was trimmed by 6 bases and J by 4 bases, leaving 13 bases between them.

The chain joins TRBV6-1 to TRBJ1-3; maybe TRBD1 (5 bases). Per the germline V gene, CDR1 is MNHNS and CDR2 is SASEGT. Trimming removed 1 base from V and 0 bases from J, with 13 bases in between. The CDR3 runs to 17 residues. The CDR3 nucleotides read TGTGCCAGCAGTGAAGGAGTACTCCAGGGCTCTGGAAACACCATATATTTT. Its translation is CASSEGVLQGSGNTIYF.

This chain joins TRBV23-1 and TRBJ1-5; D remains ambiguous. TRBV23-1 belongs to the ORF category, with a function that is uncertain. Trimming pared 0 bases from V and 7 bases from J, leaving 7 bases between. This CDR3 is built from 13 residues. CDR3 loop: CASSQSPMQPQHF. In DNA, the CDR3 is TGCGCCAGCAGTCAATCTCCCATGCAGCCCCAGCATTTT.